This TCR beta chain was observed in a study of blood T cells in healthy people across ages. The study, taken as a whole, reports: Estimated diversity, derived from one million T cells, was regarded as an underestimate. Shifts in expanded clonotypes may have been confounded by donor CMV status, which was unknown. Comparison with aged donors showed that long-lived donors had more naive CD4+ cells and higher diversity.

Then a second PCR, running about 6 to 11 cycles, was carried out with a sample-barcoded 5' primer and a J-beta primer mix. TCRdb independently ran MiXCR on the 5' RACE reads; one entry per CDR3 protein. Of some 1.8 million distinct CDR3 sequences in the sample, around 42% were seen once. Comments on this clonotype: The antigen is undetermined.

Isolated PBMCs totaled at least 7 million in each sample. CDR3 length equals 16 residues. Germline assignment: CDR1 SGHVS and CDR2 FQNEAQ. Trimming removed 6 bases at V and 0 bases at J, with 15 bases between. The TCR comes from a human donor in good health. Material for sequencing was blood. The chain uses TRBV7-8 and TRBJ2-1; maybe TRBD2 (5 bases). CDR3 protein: CASSAYSVSSYNEQFF. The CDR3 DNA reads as TGTGCCAGCAGTGCTTATAGCGTAAGCTCCTACAATGAGCAGTTCTTC.